Each of the 12 T cell receptor beta chains below was sequenced from the same sample in a study of graft-versus-host responses after intestinal transplantation. No antigens are known for them. The protocol was immunoSEQ multiplex PCR, while the TCRdb copy is restricted to in-frame clones and leaves out a portion. The table includes approximately 90,000 clones, around 89% detected once. This sample comprised unstimulated CD4+ T cells sorted from spleen or lymph node cells, obtained before transplant. These receptors all come from a human donor who was the organ donor for an intestinal transplant.

V gene TRBV6-1 combines with J gene TRBJ1-2; D is unresolved. Germline loops: CDR1 MNHNS, CDR2 SASEGT. CDR3 length: 13 residues. V was pared by 5 bases and J by 8 bases, with 15 bases between. In nucleotides, the CDR3 is TGTGCCAGCAGTACGGGGTTGTTTAACGGCTACACCTTC. It specifies CASSTGLFNGYTF.

The chain recombines TRBV7-9 with TRBJ1-2, with 8 bases aligning to TRBD1. J gave up 5 bases and V 2 bases, and 16 bases lay outside the gene matches. Per the germline V gene, CDR1 is SEHNR and CDR2 is FQNEAQ (reference sequence). The CDR3 length is 18 residues. The CDR3 spells CASSLPGTGHITGYGYTF. The CDR3 region has the DNA TGTGCCAGCAGCTTACCCGGGACAGGCCATATAACGGGGTATGGCTACACCTTC.

V is TRBV2 and J is TRBJ1-3; D possibly corresponds to TRBD1 (5 bases). Trimming pared 6 bases from V and 0 bases from J, leaving 12 bases between. The CDR3 is made up of 15 amino acids. In germline, CDR1 is SNHLY, CDR2 FYNNEI. The CDR3 nucleotides read TGTGCCAGCAGGGAACAGGTTTCCTCTGGAAACACCATATATTTT. It encodes CASREQVSSGNTIYF.

The genes are TRBV15 and TRBJ2-3, with 10 bases lining up with TRBD2. The CDR3 is made up of 15 amino acids. Unmatched junction bases numbered 5, after V lost 6 bases and J lost 2 bases. Germline V gives CDR1 LNHNV, CDR2 YYDKDF (reference sequence). CDR3 nucleotide sequence: TGTGCCACCAGGTTAGCGGGAGGCAACACAGATACGCAGTATTTT. Translation: CATRLAGGNTDTQYF.

Only one count was recorded for this clone. CDR3: CASSLVGVATKNRYTF. CDR3 sequence (DNA): TGTGCCAGCAGCTTAGTTGGAGTAGCTACCAAGAACCGGTACACCTTC. The V and J genes are TRBV7-2 and TRBJ1-2, with D unclear. Germline CDR1 is SGHTA and CDR2 is FQGNSA. This CDR3 has 16 residues. The ends were cut back, 1 base at V and 11 bases at J, with 23 bases in the middle.

The gene calls are TRBV4-2 and TRBJ2-3; 10 bases are shared with TRBD2. V shed 2 bases, J shed 3 bases, and the junction held 11 bases outside the gene matches. The CDR3 is 18 amino acids. CDR1 is LGHNA, CDR2 YNFKEQ, per germline. The CDR3 bases are TGTGCCAGCAGCCAAAGTGGGCCAGCTAGCGGGGGAACAGATACGCAGTATTTT. Its translation is CASSQSGPASGGTDTQYF.

The rearrangement joins TRBV5-4 to TRBJ2-7, with 9 bases identical to TRBD1. With V trimmed by 4 bases and J by 9 bases, 11 bases remained unmatched. This CDR3 region has 14 residues. Germline V CDR1 and CDR2: SGHNT, YYREEE (reference sequence). DNA of the CDR3: TGTGCCAGCAGCCTAGAAGGGACAGGGTTCGGGCAGTACTTC. Protein product: CASSLEGTGFGQYF.

V usage is TRBV18 and J usage is TRBJ2-3; D unclear. Germline V gene sequence: CDR1 KGHSH, CDR2 LQKENI. V lost 3 bases, J lost 7 bases, and 11 bases lay in between. There are 13 residues in the CDR3. The CDR3 loop reads CASSPNGANTQYF. The CDR3 DNA sequence: TGTGCCAGCTCACCTAACGGAGCGAATACGCAGTATTTT. Supplemented by reference TRBV18 and TRBJ2-3, the full variable domain reads NAGVMQNPRHLVRRRGQEARLRCSPMKGHSHVYWYRQLPEEGLKFMVYLQKENIIDESGMPKERFSAEFPKEGPSILRIQQVVRGDSAAYFCASSPNGANTQYFGPGTRLTVL.

The chain links TRBV7-2 to TRBJ2-4, with D tentatively TRBD1 (6 bases). The ends were cut back, 1 base at V and 8 bases at J, with 12 bases in the middle. CDR1 and CDR2 (germline): SGHTA, FQGNSA. This CDR3 spans 14 amino acids. The CDR3 loop reads CASSLDRELDIQYF. The CDR3 nucleotides read TGTGCCAGCAGCTTAGACAGGGAGCTAGACATTCAGTACTTC.

The gene calls are TRBV7-8 and TRBJ2-1; 11 bases are shared with TRBD2. The junction had 10 bases not matched to a gene; V was cut back by 3 bases and J by 0 bases. The CDR3 has 19 residues. The germline V gene has CDR1 SGHVS and CDR2 FQNEAQ. The CDR3 is CASSFLGLADFPSYNEQFF. The CDR3 DNA reads TGTGCCAGCAGCTTCTTGGGACTAGCGGATTTCCCCTCCTACAATGAGCAGTTCTTC.

The chain is built from TRBV2 and TRBJ1-1; D perhaps matches TRBD1 (6 bases). The V end was cut by 6 bases, the J end by 0 bases, with 14 bases between. Per the germline V gene, CDR1 is SNHLY and CDR2 is FYNNEI. The CDR3 runs 15 residues. The CDR3 region is CASRGGRDMNTEAFF. The CDR3 DNA reads TGTGCCAGCAGGGGTGGCAGGGACATGAACACTGAAGCTTTCTTT.

V and J are TRBV29-1 and TRBJ2-7, with D possibly being TRBD2 (5 bases). Germline loops: CDR1 SQVTM, CDR2 ANQGSEA. Trimming stripped 1 base from V and 3 bases from J, with 16 bases between. This CDR3 region has 15 residues. CDR3 nucleotide sequence: TGCAGCGTTGAAGGCGACGCGGGCTCAAACTACGAGCAGTACTTC. Residues: CSVEGDAGSNYEQYF.